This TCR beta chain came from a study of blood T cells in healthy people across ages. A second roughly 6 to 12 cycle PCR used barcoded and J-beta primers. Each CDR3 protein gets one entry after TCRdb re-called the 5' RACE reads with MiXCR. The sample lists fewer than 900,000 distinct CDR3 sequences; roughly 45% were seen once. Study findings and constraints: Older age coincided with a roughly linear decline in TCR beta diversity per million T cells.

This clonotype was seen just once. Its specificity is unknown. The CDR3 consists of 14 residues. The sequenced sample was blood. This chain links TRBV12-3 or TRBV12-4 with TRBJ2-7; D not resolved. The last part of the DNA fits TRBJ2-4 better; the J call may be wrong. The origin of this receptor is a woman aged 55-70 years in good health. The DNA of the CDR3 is TGTGCCAGCAGTTCCCCGGATCTGATGAACATTCAGTACTTC. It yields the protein CASSSPDLMNIQYF.